The clone carrying this T cell receptor beta chain has just a few counts. These data are taken from a study of metastatic and nonmetastatic thyroid tumors. TCRdb reanalyzed the PCR reads via MiXCR. Found here are 25,000 to 35,000 clones, 15% to 20% of them singletons; the top ten hold approximately 4.8%. V lost 4 bases, J lost 2 bases, and 7 bases stayed unmatched. This CDR3 region has 16 residues. Germline CDR1 is SGHRS and CDR2 is YFSETQ. All patients were treatment-naive before thyroid surgery. This TCR derives from a female donor with papillary thyroid cancer or a benign thyroid nodule (not recorded which). Some clones in this sample may be carry-over from other donors' samples. The sequencing sample was made of blood. The J gene is TRBJ2-3, the V gene TRBV5-1; the match to TRBD2 covers 10 bases. CDR3 protein: CASSSSSGGVTDTQYF. CDR3 bases: TGCGCCAGCAGCAGCTCTAGCGGGGGAGTCACAGATACGCAGTATTTT.